This passage covers 25 T cell receptor beta chains from one sample sequenced in a study of blood T cell repertoires in COVID-19 (dated by TCRdb to about 2020). Receptor libraries were prepared by the immunoSEQ multiplex PCR assay. TCRdb holds this immuneACCESS table with in-frame rearrangements only. Some clones are missing; in checked studies, unresolved V genes explain under half, and the rest has no known cause. Recorded for this sample are fewer than 350,000 clones; roughly 88% of them occurred a single time. The top ten clones comprise around 1.6% of the sample. Sequenced sample: peripheral blood. These receptors all stem from a young woman with COVID-19, enrolled during active disease.

This rearrangement joins TRBV24-1 to TRBJ1-1, with TRBD1 matching over 9 bases. The junction had 11 bases not matched to a gene; V was cut back by 4 bases and J by 0 bases. The CDR3 spans 18 residues. CDR1 and CDR2 from the germline V gene are KGHDR and SFDVKD. CDR3 in amino acids: CATSDLRDRDTMNTEAFF. In DNA, the CDR3 is TGTGCCACCAGTGACCTCCGGGACAGGGATACTATGAACACTGAAGCTTTCTTT.

This chain connects TRBV6-4 to TRBJ2-3, with TRBD2 matching 8 bases. V gave up 0 bases and J gave up 1 base; unmatched junction bases: 0. Germline CDR1 is MRHNA and CDR2 is SNTAGT. CDR3 length: 15 amino acids. CDR3 residues: CASSDSSGGTDTQYF. In DNA form, the CDR3 reads TGTGCCAGCAGTGACTCTAGCGGGGGCACAGATACGCAGTATTTT.

The chain links TRBV29-1 to TRBJ2-7; TRBD1 matches 7 bases. Germline CDR1 is SQVTM and CDR2 is ANQGSEA. The CDR3 has 11 residues. With 5 bases clipped from V and 4 bases from J, the junction kept 2 bases outside the gene matches. This chain's CDR3 is CSVTGAYEQYF. The CDR3 nucleotides are TGCAGCGTTACAGGGGCTTACGAGCAGTACTTC.

The rearrangement uses TRBV15 and TRBJ1-4; a possible D gene is TRBD1 (5 bases). Germline loops: CDR1 LNHNV, CDR2 YYDKDF (reference sequence). This CDR3 is built from 17 residues. The germline V and J ends were trimmed by 5 bases and 4 bases, with 20 bases remaining between them. The CDR3 spells CATSDRRDSGFNEKLFF. The CDR3 DNA follows: TGTGCCACCAGCGATCGCCGAGACAGTGGGTTTAATGAAAAACTGTTTTTT. Together with reference TRBV15 and TRBJ1-4, the CDR3 gives the full variable domain: DAMVIQNPRYQVTQFGKPVTLSCSQTLNHNVMYWYQQKSSQAPKLLFHYYDKDFNNEADTPDNFQSRRPNTSFCFLDIRSPGLGDTAMYLCATSDRRDSGFNEKLFFGSGTQLSVL.

V is TRBV2 and J is TRBJ1-1, with 7 bases that match TRBD1. With V trimmed by 0 bases and J by 5 bases, 9 bases remained unmatched. Germline V gene lookup returns CDR1 SNHLY and CDR2 FYNNEI. The CDR3 has 16 residues. The CDR3: CASSEAVLGGRTEAFF. DNA for the CDR3: TGTGCCAGCAGTGAAGCGGTTTTAGGGGGCAGGACTGAAGCTTTCTTT. Drawing the rest from reference TRBV2 and TRBJ1-1, the complete variable domain is EPEVTQTPSHQVTQMGQEVILRCVPISNHLYFYWYRQILGQKVEFLVSFYNNEISEKSEIFDDQFSVERPDGSNFTLKIRSTKLEDSAMYFCASSEAVLGGRTEAFFGQGTRLTVV.

This clone was seen more than once but under ten times. Other DNA sequences in this sample translate to the same CDR3. The chain joins TRBV5-1 to TRBJ1-2; 8 bases are a match to TRBD1. The V gene's germline CDR1 is SGHRS and CDR2 YFSETQ. After removal of 2 bases from V and 3 bases from J, the junction contained 0 bases not matched to a gene. This CDR3 contains 13 residues. The CDR3 coding sequence is TGCGCCAGCAGCTTACAGGGGGACTATGGCTACACCTTC. As protein: CASSLQGDYGYTF.

The DNA for the CDR3 is TGTGCCAGCAGTGGGGGACAGGGGCCTCGAACTTTCTTT. It yields the protein CASSGGQGPRTFF. This chain joins TRBV9 and TRBJ1-1, with 10 bases matching TRBD1. V dropped 5 bases and J dropped 12; count of bases not matched to a gene: 10. This CDR3 spans 13 amino acids. Germline loops: CDR1 SGDLS, CDR2 YYNGEE. The full variable domain, with the rest looked up from reference TRBV9 and TRBJ1-1, is DSGVTQTPKHLITATGQRVTLRCSPRSGDLSVYWYQQSLDQGLQFLIQYYNGEERAKGNILERFSAQQFPDLHSELNLSSLELGDSALYFCASSGGQGPRTFFGQGTRLTVV.

This chain links TRBV4-1 with TRBJ2-1, with D possibly matching TRBD1 (5 bases). The CDR3 sequence is 16 residues long. The V gene lost 0 bases and the J gene lost 6 bases, with 15 bases spanning the gap. Germline V gene sequence: CDR1 MGHRA, CDR2 YSYEKL. CDR3 region: CASSQDGRLGANEQFF. CDR3 bases: TGCGCCAGCAGCCAAGATGGGCGATTAGGGGCCAATGAGCAGTTCTTC.

For the CDR3, the DNA is TGTGCCAGCAGATCTCACGGGGACGAGCAGTACTTC. As protein: CASRSHGDEQYF. J is TRBJ2-7 and V is TRBV27, with D possibly being TRBD2 (5 bases). The CDR3 length is 12 residues. Germline assignment: CDR1 MNHEY and CDR2 SMNVEV (reference sequence). Trimming took 6 bases from V and 5 from J, leaving 11 bases between them.

This clone was counted between two and nine times. The rearrangement joins TRBV6-5 to TRBJ1-5; D is ambiguous. The germline gives CDR1 MNHEY, CDR2 SVGAGI. This CDR3 has 15 residues. The ends were cut back, 6 bases at V and 1 base at J, with 13 bases in the middle. The CDR3 protein is CASRADYWSNQPQHF. In DNA, the CDR3 is TGTGCCAGCAGGGCCGACTATTGGAGCAATCAGCCCCAGCATTTT.

The chain employs TRBV5-6 and TRBJ2-1; D is ambiguous. The V gene lost 1 base and the J gene lost 11 bases, with 10 bases spanning the gap. Per the germline V gene, CDR1 is SGHDT and CDR2 is YYEEEE. CDR3 length: 12 residues. CDR3 nucleotide sequence: TGTGCCAGCAGCTTGAATCAGCGAAAGCAGTTCTTC. It translates to CASSLNQRKQFF.

V gene TRBV9 combines with J gene TRBJ1-2; 7 nucleotides line up with TRBD1. The CDR3 has 15 residues. The junction had 10 bases not matched to a gene; V was cut back by 3 bases and J by 5 bases. Germline lookup yields CDR1 SGDLS and CDR2 YYNGEE. CDR3 coding DNA: TGTGCCAGCAGCGCGAACAGGGGCGCAGGGTATGGCTACACCTTC. This translates into CASSANRGAGYGYTF.

Here the CDR3 reads CASSPTGGLYGYTF. The CDR3 nucleotides are TGCGCCAGCAGCCCGACAGGGGGCCTCTATGGCTACACCTTC. The chain joins TRBV5-1 to TRBJ1-2, with TRBD1 matching 10 bases. Per germline, CDR1 SGHRS and CDR2 YFSETQ. V gave up 4 bases and J gave up 4 bases; unmatched junction bases: 4. The CDR3 is 14 amino acids.

The CDR3 DNA follows: TGTGCCAGCAGTCGGGGGTCCGGGGAGCTGTTTTTT. Residues: CASSRGSGELFF. The chain carries TRBV7-8 and TRBJ2-2, with a tentative D call TRBD2 (6 bases). Germline V lookup: CDR1 SGHVS, CDR2 FQNEAQ. The CDR3 loop spans 12 amino acids. The germline V and J ends were trimmed by 6 bases and 6 bases, with 8 bases remaining between them.

The V and J genes are TRBV6-5 and TRBJ1-2; 9 positions agree with TRBD1. This CDR3 has 14 amino acids. Germline V gene data show CDR1 as MNHEY and CDR2 as SVGAGI. The trim removed 2 bases at V and 5 bases at J, leaving 3 bases unmatched. CDR3 nucleotide sequence: TGTGCCAGCAGTTACGCGGGACAGGGTTATGGCTACACCTTC. It is translated as CASSYAGQGYGYTF.

The J gene is TRBJ1-1, the V gene TRBV4-2; the D gene is possibly TRBD1 (5 bases). V dropped 4 bases and J dropped 5 bases, with 14 bases sitting between them. The CDR3 is 14 residues long. Germline V gene sequence: CDR1 LGHNA, CDR2 YNFKEQ. The CDR3 DNA follows: TGTGCCAGCAGCCTTTCTATGGGGGGGACTGAAGCTTTCTTT. This encodes CASSLSMGGTEAFF.

This CDR3 reads CASSRLREGYGYTF. In DNA form, the CDR3 reads TGTGCCAGCAGCCGCCTTCGGGAGGGCTATGGCTACACCTTC. V usage is TRBV5-5 and J usage is TRBJ1-2; D ambiguous. This CDR3 contains 14 residues. Trimming removed 4 bases at V and 4 bases at J, with 14 bases between. Germline V gene lookup returns CDR1 SGHKS and CDR2 YYEKEE (reference sequence).

The chain carries TRBV6-1 and TRBJ2-7; 9 bases agree with TRBD1. CDR3 length equals 16 residues. The V and J ends lost 4 bases and 6 bases, in that order; junction bases with no gene match: 13. Germline values: CDR1 MNHNS, CDR2 SASEGT. The CDR3 DNA reads as TGTGCCAGCAGTGCCGACATAGGGACAGGGTACCCCGAGCAGTACTTC. It encodes CASSADIGTGYPEQYF.

This rearrangement joins TRBV7-3 to TRBJ1-6, with 9 bases fitting TRBD1. Germline values: CDR1 SGHTA, CDR2 FQGTGA. The trim removed 5 bases at V and 8 bases at J, leaving 4 bases unmatched. There are 14 residues in the CDR3. CDR3 sequence: CASSPGQGYSPLHF. CDR3 coding DNA: TGTGCCAGCAGCCCCGGACAGGGGTATTCACCCCTCCACTTT.

The chain is built from TRBV13 and TRBJ1-1; the D is unclear. The V end lost 2 bases, the J end lost 7 bases, and 11 bases lay between the germline ends. Germline V gene sequence: CDR1 PRHDT, CDR2 FYEKMQ (reference sequence). The CDR3 totals 13 residues. The CDR3 region is CASSLRARIEAFF. DNA for the CDR3: TGTGCCAGCAGCTTACGTGCTAGAATTGAAGCTTTCTTT.

Points on this clone: In the same sample, other DNA sequences code for this CDR3. The chain recombines TRBV12-3 or TRBV12-4 with TRBJ1-2, with D possibly matching TRBD1 (6 bases). V was trimmed by 6 bases and J by 4 bases, leaving 12 bases between them. This CDR3 contains 13 residues. CDR3 residues: CASSLGQSYGYTF. CDR3 in DNA: TGTGCCAGCAGCCTAGGACAGTCCTATGGCTACACCTTC.

The genes are TRBV5-1 and TRBJ2-7; possibly TRBD1 for D (5 bases). The V end lost 3 bases, the J end lost 4 bases, and 14 bases lay between the germline ends. The CDR3 spans 14 residues. CDR1 and CDR2 from the germline V gene are SGHRS and YFSETQ. In DNA form, the CDR3 reads TGCGCCAGCAGCTCAGGATGGGGCTCATACGAGCAGTACTTC. It encodes CASSSGWGSYEQYF.

The genes are TRBV6-1 and TRBJ1-1, with D unresolved. The CDR3 has 14 residues. Germline-derived CDR1 and CDR2 are MNHNS and SASEGT. Trimming took 2 bases from V and 11 from J, leaving 18 bases between them. The CDR3 reads CASSETSLEGLAFF. The CDR3, as DNA: TGTGCCAGCAGTGAAACGTCGCTGGAGGGATTGGCTTTCTTT.

The genes are TRBV7-9 and TRBJ1-2; 8 positions match TRBD1. The CDR3 has 15 residues. The germline V gene has CDR1 SEHNR and CDR2 FQNEAQ (reference sequence). With 5 bases clipped from V and 4 bases from J, the junction kept 9 bases outside the gene matches. The CDR3: CASSLRTGKGYGYTF. CDR3 DNA: TGTGCCAGCAGCCTCCGGACAGGGAAGGGCTATGGCTACACCTTC. The whole variable domain, filled in from reference TRBV7-9 and TRBJ1-2, reads DTGVSQNPRHKITKRGQNVTFRCDPISEHNRLYWYRQTLGQGPEFLTYFQNEAQLEKSRLLSDRFSAERPKGSFSTLEIQRTEQGDSAMYLCASSLRTGKGYGYTFGSGTRLTVV.

As for this clone: An end of the junction does not agree with germline; a read error may underlie this. The sample holds other DNA sequences that translate to the same CDR3. The V call is TRBV7-9, the J call TRBJ2-7; TRBD2 aligns across 9 bases. Per germline, CDR1 SEHNR and CDR2 FQNEAQ (reference sequence). The CDR3 contains 15 residues. The DNA of the CDR3 is TGTGCTAGCAGCGGGAGGCGGGACAGTGCCTACGAGCAGTACTTC. Translation gives CASSGRRDSAYEQYF. Filled out from reference TRBV7-9 and TRBJ2-7, the complete variable domain reads DTGVSQNPRHKITKRGQNVTFRCDPISEHNRLYWYRQTLGQGPEFLTYFQNEAQLEKSRLLSDRFSAERPKGSFSTLEIQRTEQGDSAMYLCASSGRRDSAYEQYFGPGTRLTVT.